This passage covers 27 T cell receptor beta chains from one sample sequenced in a study of T cells in localized non-small cell lung cancer. Repertoires were generated with immunoSEQ multiplex PCR, while TCRdb's copy carries only in-frame clones and drops some. This table holds 37,000 or so clones, about 90% found once. The specimen comprised peripheral blood, sampled before any cancer treatment. The receptor set was obtained from a woman aged 35-70 years with stage I lung adenocarcinoma.

The chain couples TRBV18 to TRBJ1-2; D uncertain. Trimming removed 2 bases at V and 0 bases at J, with 10 bases between. The CDR3 spans 15 residues. CDR1 and CDR2 (germline): KGHSH, LQKENI. CDR3 sequence reads: CASSPTAVPNYGYTF. CDR3 bases: TGTGCCAGCTCACCAACTGCAGTACCTAACTATGGCTACACCTTC.

V is TRBV29-1 and J is TRBJ1-2, with TRBD1 as a possible D gene (5 bases). In germline, CDR1 is SQVTM, CDR2 ANQGSEA. The CDR3 spans 13 residues. V lost 5 bases to trimming and J lost 2 bases, with 12 bases between them. The CDR3 nucleotides read TGCAGCGTTACTTTGACAGCAAACTATGGCTACACCTTC. Its protein is CSVTLTANYGYTF.

This clone was seen only a few times. The rearrangement links TRBV30 to TRBJ1-1; a possible D gene is TRBD1 (5 bases). The germline V and J ends were trimmed by 2 bases and 1 base, with 11 bases remaining between them. The CDR3 consists of 14 residues. CDR1 is GTSNPN, CDR2 SVGIG, per germline (reference sequence). This chain's CDR3 is CAWSRWGPNTEAFF. The CDR3 bases are TGTGCCTGGAGTAGGTGGGGCCCGAACACTGAAGCTTTCTTT.

The rearrangement links TRBV7-9 to TRBJ2-5; TRBD2 matches at 11 bases. Per the germline V gene, CDR1 is SEHNR and CDR2 is FQNEAQ (reference sequence). CDR3 size: 18 residues. The J segment lost 4 bases and the V segment lost 3 bases, leaving 13 bases of the junction unmatched. The CDR3 bases are TGTGCCAGCAGCTTGTGGGTTCTAGCGGGAGGTCAGCGAGAGACCCAGTACTTC. Translated, it gives CASSLWVLAGGQRETQYF.

The chain carries TRBV6-1 and TRBJ1-5, with D perhaps matching TRBD1 (5 bases). The CDR3 totals 13 residues. Between the trimmed V and J ends, which lost 7 bases and 4 bases, there was a span of 11 bases. Germline V lookup: CDR1 MNHNS, CDR2 SASEGT. CDR3 region: CASKGDLNQPQHF. CDR3 DNA: TGTGCCAGCAAAGGGGATTTAAATCAGCCCCAGCATTTT.

This chain links TRBV20-1 with TRBJ2-5; D ambiguous. Germline CDR1 is DFQATT and CDR2 is SNEGSKA (reference sequence). The CDR3 spans 11 residues. The ends were cut back, 5 bases at V and 4 bases at J, with 8 bases in the middle. Written as DNA, the CDR3 is TGCAGTGCTCGATTAGGAGAGACCCAGTACTTC. This encodes CSARLGETQYF.

The rearrangement joins TRBV19 to TRBJ2-3; 9 bases match TRBD2. V lost 3 bases to trimming and J lost 2 bases; unmatched junction nucleotides: 24. Germline loops: CDR1 LNHDA, CDR2 SQIVND (reference sequence). The CDR3 covers 22 residues. The CDR3 nucleotides read TGTGCCAGTAGTATCAAGGACCGGGTTCCTCTTAGCGGGAGCTATATCACAGATACGCAGTATTTT. This translates into CASSIKDRVPLSGSYITDTQYF.

About this clone itself: Because it lacks the conserved phenylalanine or tryptophan at the end, this CDR3 is likely a read error. No DNA is shown, since the ends of the CDR3 on it are uncertain; the CDR3 is the one TCRdb lists. The rearrangement uses TRBV21-1 and TRBJ2-7. TRBV21-1 is assigned pseudogene status. The CDR3 sequence runs 15 residues, both termini included. The CDR3 region is CASSKHRPTATSSTS.

The J gene is TRBJ2-7, the V gene TRBV7-2; D is tentatively TRBD1 or TRBD2 (6 bases each). The CDR3 loop spans 15 amino acids. V dropped 5 bases and J dropped 3 bases, with 17 bases sitting between them. Germline values: CDR1 SGHTA, CDR2 FQGNSA. This CDR3 is CASSPRGAVGYEQYF. The CDR3 DNA follows: TGTGCCAGCAGCCCGAGGGGGGCAGTGGGCTACGAGCAGTACTTC.

The chain carries TRBV5-4 and TRBJ1-3, with D hard to call. Germline V gene lookup returns CDR1 SGHNT and CDR2 YYREEE (reference sequence). This CDR3 spans 14 amino acids. V lost 4 bases and J lost 4, with 12 bases in between. The DNA of the CDR3 is TGTGCCAGCAGCCTCGACAACGCCGGAAACACCATATATTTT. Its translation: CASSLDNAGNTIYF.

The chain has TRBV5-1 and TRBJ2-1; unclear D gene. V lost 4 bases and J 4 bases, leaving 6 bases between the germline ends. Germline loops: CDR1 SGHRS, CDR2 YFSETQ. This CDR3 is built from 12 residues. DNA of the CDR3: TGCGCCAGCAGCGACGTGTACAATGAGCAGTTCTTC. Its protein is CASSDVYNEQFF.

The chain carries TRBV7-8 and TRBJ1-4, with D maybe TRBD1 (5 bases). The V and J ends lost 6 bases and 5 bases respectively, with 22 bases between them. Germline V lookup: CDR1 SGHVS, CDR2 FQNEAQ. The CDR3 loop spans 17 amino acids. The CDR3 region has the DNA TGTGCCAGCAGGGCCGACAGAGTGGGTCTGGGGAATGAAAAACTGTTTTTT. Protein sequence: CASRADRVGLGNEKLFF.

In its sample, this clone was seen once. V and J are TRBV18 and TRBJ1-5; no clear D. Trimming removed 0 bases at V and 1 base at J, with 7 bases between. CDR1 and CDR2 (germline): KGHSH, LQKENI. The CDR3 contains 15 residues. Written as DNA, the CDR3 is TGTGCCAGCTCACCACCGTCGGGAAGCAATCAGCCCCAGCATTTT. Translation: CASSPPSGSNQPQHF.

The chain carries TRBV19 and TRBJ2-3; D gene unclear. The V gene's germline CDR1 is LNHDA and CDR2 SQIVND (reference sequence). This CDR3 has 14 amino acids. The germline V and J ends were trimmed by 3 bases and 2 bases, with 9 bases remaining between them. Written as DNA, the CDR3 is TGTGCCAGTAGTATTTACGGATCCACAGATACGCAGTATTTT. This sequence encodes CASSIYGSTDTQYF.

The V call is TRBV7-8, the J call TRBJ2-1, with D maybe TRBD2 (5 bases). Germline V lookup: CDR1 SGHVS, CDR2 FQNEAQ. V dropped 5 bases and J dropped 12 bases, with 23 bases sitting between them. The CDR3 has 15 residues. CDR3 nucleotide sequence: TGTGCCAGCAGCCCCGGCGGGTCAGCGGCCCCCCGGCAGTTCTTC. Translating it yields CASSPGGSAAPRQFF.

The chain is built from TRBV9 and TRBJ1-4, with 7 nucleotides matching TRBD1. The CDR3 extends over 14 amino acids. With 4 bases clipped from V and 5 bases from J, the junction kept 5 bases outside the gene matches. The germline CDR1 and CDR2 sequences are SGDLS and YYNGEE. The CDR3 sequence: CASSPGQNNEKLFF. Here the CDR3 DNA reads TGTGCCAGCAGCCCGGGACAGAACAATGAAAAACTGTTTTTT.

V usage is TRBV18 and J usage is TRBJ2-7; D unresolved. V shed 0 bases and J shed 2 bases, with 11 bases lying between them. The germline CDR1 and CDR2 sequences are KGHSH and LQKENI. The CDR3 extends over 15 amino acids. The CDR3 DNA reads as TGTGCCAGCTCACCACCGGCACAGCTTACCTACGAGCAGTACTTC. Translated, it gives CASSPPAQLTYEQYF.

The chain uses TRBV5-1 and TRBJ2-4; 11 bases agree with TRBD2. Germline trimming cut 4 bases from V and 5 bases from J; bases unmatched to any gene: 8. The CDR3 length is 16 residues. CDR1 and CDR2 (germline): SGHRS, YFSETQ. CDR3 DNA sequence: TGCGCCAGCAGCCCCGGACTAGCGGGCCTTCAAAACATTCAGTACTTC. The encoded protein is CASSPGLAGLQNIQYF.

The chain joins TRBV2 to TRBJ2-6, with a possible D match to TRBD2 (5 bases). Deletions cut 5 bases from V and 0 bases from J, with 8 bases between. Germline V gene sequence: CDR1 SNHLY, CDR2 FYNNEI. The CDR3 loop spans 15 amino acids. The DNA for the CDR3 is TGTGCCAGCAGTTGGGAGAGCTCTGGGGCCAACGTCCTGACTTTC. This codes for CASSWESSGANVLTF. Based on the CDR3 plus reference TRBV2 and TRBJ2-6, the full variable domain is EPEVTQTPSHQVTQMGQEVILRCVPISNHLYFYWYRQILGQKVEFLVSFYNNEISEKSEIFDDQFSVERPDGSNFTLKIRSTKLEDSAMYFCASSWESSGANVLTFGAGSRLTVL.

This clone occurred once. CDR3 amino acids: CASSPLGESYEQYF. CDR3 DNA sequence: TGTGCCAGCAGCCCCCTTGGAGAATCCTACGAGCAGTACTTC. The chain has TRBV7-9 and TRBJ2-7; no clear D. V dropped 5 bases and J dropped 1 base, with 12 bases sitting between them. Germline V gives CDR1 SEHNR, CDR2 FQNEAQ (reference sequence). This CDR3 region has 14 residues.

The chain uses TRBV18 and TRBJ1-1; D unclear. V was clipped by 2 bases and J by 8 bases, with 21 bases between them. This CDR3 is 16 amino acids long. Looked up from germline, CDR1 is KGHSH and CDR2 is LQKENI. The CDR3 DNA is TGTGCCAGCTCACCAGGCCTCTCAGTACGGGGAGGGGAAGCTTTCTTT. Translation: CASSPGLSVRGGEAFF.

Of note for this clone: The germline gene is not matched at one end of the junction; a read error may be the cause. The chain uses TRBV2 and TRBJ2-1; 7 bases map to TRBD1. This CDR3 has 14 residues. Per the germline V gene, CDR1 is SNHLY and CDR2 is FYNNEI. CDR3 DNA: TGTGCCGGCAGGTCCGGGACAGTAAACAATGAGCAGTTCTTC. This encodes CAGRSGTVNNEQFF.

This clone was detected once. This chain connects TRBV19 to TRBJ2-1; 12 positions match TRBD1. CDR1 and CDR2 (germline): LNHDA, SQIVND (reference sequence). With V trimmed by 5 bases and J by 10 bases, 9 bases remained unmatched. This CDR3 comprises 15 residues. CDR3 sequence (DNA): TGTGCCAGTAGTCACCGGGACAGGGGGCCCCACGAGCAGTTCTTC. Translated, it gives CASSHRDRGPHEQFF. Complete variable domain (other parts from reference TRBV19 and TRBJ2-1): DGGITQSPKYLFRKEGQNVTLSCEQNLNHDAMYWYRQDPGQGLRLIYYSQIVNDFQKGDIAEGYSVSREKKESFPLTVTSAQKNPTAFYLCASSHRDRGPHEQFFGPGTRLTVL.

This chain links TRBV2 with TRBJ1-1; possibly TRBD1 for D (5 bases). Per the germline V gene, CDR1 is SNHLY and CDR2 is FYNNEI. The CDR3 runs to 18 residues. Trimming removed 4 bases from V and 0 bases from J, with 21 bases in between. The CDR3 DNA follows: TGTGCCAGCAGTGTGGAAGGACATCGAGAAAGTTTGAACACTGAAGCTTTCTTT. Translated, it gives CASSVEGHRESLNTEAFF.

The rearrangement links TRBV9 to TRBJ2-2; D not certain. The CDR3 runs to 14 residues. Trimming took 6 bases from V and 0 from J, leaving 9 bases between them. The germline V gene has CDR1 SGDLS and CDR2 YYNGEE. The chain's CDR3 is CASTESANTGELFF. CDR3 bases: TGTGCCAGCACTGAAAGCGCGAACACCGGGGAGCTGTTTTTT.

The V gene is TRBV5-1, the J gene TRBJ2-3; tentative D call: TRBD2 (6 bases). Trimming shortened V by 2 bases and J by 6 bases, and 13 bases separated the two germline ends. CDR1 is SGHRS and CDR2 is YFSETQ in the germline V gene. The CDR3 sequence is 14 residues long. DNA for the CDR3: TGCGCCAGCAGCTTCGGGACTTCTACCGATACGCAGTATTTT. This gives the protein CASSFGTSTDTQYF.

In DNA, the CDR3 is TGTGCCACCGCTGCCAATCGGACGGGTACCTACGAGCAGTACTTC. This encodes CATAANRTGTYEQYF. The chain uses TRBV28 and TRBJ2-7; no reliable D call. CDR3 length: 15 residues. Trimming took off 10 bases at V and 2 bases at J, with 21 bases between the two ends. The germline gives CDR1 MDHEN, CDR2 SYDVKM.